What follows are 4 T cell receptor beta chains derived from one specimen sequenced in a study of regulatory T cells in long-lasting Graves disease. The time point denotes: persistent/refractory GD, antithyroid drugs over 5 years with positive TRAb. Researchers made the TCR library from RNA that was extracted from PBMCs. Through Arm-PCR of CDR3 regions and iRepertoire HTBI primers, TCR beta libraries were built. TCRdb independently ran MiXCR on the multiplex PCR reads; one entry per CDR3 protein. Here the sample spans roughly 400,000 distinct CDR3 sequences, under 25% being singletons. The material was peripheral blood mononuclear cells (PBMCs), obtained when the disease was refractory, from a patient treated with antithyroid drugs. Receptors originate from a female donor with Graves disease.

This clonotype was seen only a few times. This chain joins TRBV20-1 and TRBJ2-7; TRBD2 agrees at 13 bases. V lost 5 bases to trimming and J lost 4 bases; unmatched junction nucleotides: 8. From germline, CDR1 is DFQATT and CDR2 SNEGSKA (reference sequence). This CDR3 comprises 15 residues. The CDR3 DNA follows: TGCAGTGCTGATGGGACTAGCGGGAATAGGTACGAGCAGTACTTC. Translation: CSADGTSGNRYEQYF.

As regards this clonotype: This is likely an artifact of a read error, given a far larger clone one base away. This is likely a read error, given that the CDR3 carries no conserved phenylalanine or tryptophan at its end. This chain joins TRBV6-9 and TRBJ2-5; weak D call: TRBD1 (5 bases). The V end was cut by 4 bases, the J end by 4 bases, with 16 bases between. This CDR3 has 15 residues. Germline CDR1 MNHGY, CDR2 SVAAGI. The CDR3 DNA follows: TGTGCCAGCAGTTCCCGATCAGGGTGGCGAGAGACCCAGTACGTC. It translates to CASSSRSGWRETQYV.

This clonotype was detected ten times or more. The V call is TRBV10-1, the J call TRBJ2-7; TRBD1 matches 8 bases. The CDR3 has 15 amino acids. CDR1 is WNHNN, CDR2 SYGVQD, per germline (reference sequence). Unmatched junction bases numbered 10, after V lost 3 bases and J lost 6 bases. CDR3 bases: TGCGCCAGCAGTGAAGAGGGACAGGTCACGGGCGAGCAGTACTTC. Translated: CASSEEGQVTGEQYF.

J is TRBJ2-3 and V is TRBV10-1; D is undetermined. The J call may be wrong; the DNA end is better matched by TRBJ2-5. The CDR3 is made up of 16 amino acids. CDR1 is WNHNN, CDR2 SYGVQD, per germline (reference sequence). The CDR3 DNA reads TGCGCCAGCAGTGAACGTAGGTTCGCGTCGCGAGAGACCCAGTACTTC. Translating gives CASSERRFASRETQYF.